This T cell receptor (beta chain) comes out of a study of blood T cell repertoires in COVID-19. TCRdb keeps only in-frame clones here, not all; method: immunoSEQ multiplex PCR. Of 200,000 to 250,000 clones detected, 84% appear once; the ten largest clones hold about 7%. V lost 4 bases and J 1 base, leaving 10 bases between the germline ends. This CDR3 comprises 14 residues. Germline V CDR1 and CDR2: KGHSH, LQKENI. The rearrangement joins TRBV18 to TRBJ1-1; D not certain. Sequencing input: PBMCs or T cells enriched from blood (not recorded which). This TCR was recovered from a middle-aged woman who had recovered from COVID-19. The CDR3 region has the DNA TGTGCCAGCTCACTGGCAGGATCGAACACTGAAGCTTTCTTT. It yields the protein CASSLAGSNTEAFF.